Below are 11 T cell receptor beta chains sequenced from a single sample in a study of T-cell reconstitution after alpha-beta-depleted transplantation in children. The TCRbeta library incorporated unique molecular identifiers. TCRdb ran MiXCR on the PCR reads and lists one entry per CDR3 protein. The table shows under 250,000 distinct CDR3 sequences, with about 6.6% occurring only once. Sequences were derived from PBMCs, sampled before TCRalphabeta/CD19-depleted stem cell transplant. The receptors shown here come from a boy between 2 and 10 years old with acute lymphoblastic leukemia, due to receive a stem cell transplant.

The rearrangement uses TRBV20-1 and TRBJ1-1, with D hard to call. This CDR3 is built from 12 residues. Germline V lookup: CDR1 DFQATT, CDR2 SNEGSKA (reference sequence). Trimming removed 1 base from V and 7 bases from J, with 10 bases in between. The CDR3 sequence is CSARGPQLEAFF. CDR3 nucleotides: TGCAGTGCTAGAGGTCCACAGCTTGAAGCTTTCTTT.

This clonotype was recorded many times. J is TRBJ1-2 and V is TRBV7-2; the match to TRBD1 covers 9 bases. After removal of 5 bases from V and 13 bases from J, the junction contained 17 bases not matched to a gene. The CDR3 covers 15 residues. Germline loops: CDR1 SGHTA, CDR2 FQGNSA. The CDR3 nucleotides are TGTGCCAGCAGCCCGTGGACAGGGGTAGGCAATATCGGCACCTTC. It encodes CASSPWTGVGNIGTF.

This clonotype was found many times. The rearrangement links TRBV11-1 to TRBJ2-1; 9 nucleotides agree with TRBD2. This CDR3 is 16 amino acids long. Per the germline V gene, CDR1 is SGHAT and CDR2 is FQDESV (reference sequence). Losses at the gene ends were 5 bases for V and 5 bases for J; bases not matched to a gene: 10. The CDR3 spells CASSPYSGSLDNEQFF. CDR3 nucleotide sequence: TGTGCCAGCAGCCCATATAGCGGGAGCTTGGACAATGAGCAGTTCTTC.

This clonotype was recorded at least ten times. The rearrangement links TRBV10-3 to TRBJ1-3; D not resolved. CDR3 length: 15 residues. V lost 8 bases and J lost 0, with 14 bases in between. CDR1 is ENHRY, CDR2 SYGVKD, per germline. Here the CDR3 DNA reads TGTGCCATCCAGAAGGCGCTTACCTCTGGAAACACCATATATTTT. This translates into CAIQKALTSGNTIYF.

This clonotype was seen at least ten times. The chain uses TRBV2 and TRBJ2-1; 7 nucleotides line up with TRBD2. Unmatched junction bases numbered 10, after V lost 2 bases and J lost 6 bases. Germline loops: CDR1 SNHLY, CDR2 FYNNEI. This CDR3 spans 16 amino acids. CDR3 loop: CASSENLAANRNEQFF. Written as DNA, the CDR3 is TGTGCCAGCAGTGAAAACCTAGCGGCAAACCGCAATGAGCAGTTCTTC.

This clonotype appeared many times. The chain combines TRBV25-1 with TRBJ2-1; D possibly corresponds to TRBD2 (6 bases). The germline gives CDR1 MGHDK, CDR2 SYGVNS. V lost 8 bases to trimming and J lost 5 bases, with 19 bases between them. The CDR3 has 15 amino acids. This CDR3 is CASALRMGGNNEQFF. CDR3 nucleotide sequence: TGTGCCAGCGCCCTCAGGATGGGAGGTAACAATGAGCAGTTCTTC. Full variable domain (rest looked up from reference TRBV25-1 and TRBJ2-1): EADIYQTPRYLVIGTGKKITLECSQTMGHDKMYWYQQDPGMELHLIHYSYGVNSTEKGDLSSESTVSRIRTEHFPLTLESARPSHTSQYLCASALRMGGNNEQFFGPGTRLTVL.

This clonotype was seen repeatedly, ten times or more. This rearrangement joins TRBV11-2 to TRBJ1-6; no definite D call. The CDR3 contains 13 residues. CDR1 and CDR2 from the germline V gene are SGHAT and FQNNGV. Trimming removed 5 bases from V and 9 bases from J, with 11 bases in between. CDR3 bases: TGTGCCAGCAGCACCAGCACTGGTTCACCCCTCCACTTT. Its protein product is CASSTSTGSPLHF.

This chain links TRBV7-8 with TRBJ2-2, with TRBD1 matching 7 bases. Trimming cost V 1 base and J 6 bases; bases outside gene matches: 11. The CDR3 consists of 17 residues. In germline, CDR1 is SGHVS, CDR2 FQNEAQ. CDR3 loop: CASSLVGLHRGAGELFF. CDR3 coding DNA: TGTGCCAGCAGCTTAGTCGGACTCCACAGGGGTGCCGGGGAGCTGTTTTTT.

In this sample, this clonotype turned up many times. The rearrangement links TRBV11-1 to TRBJ2-1, with D possibly being TRBD1 or TRBD2 (7 bases each). This CDR3 region has 19 residues. Trimming cost V 1 base and J 6 bases, with 25 bases left between them. Germline CDR1 is SGHAT and CDR2 is FQDESV (reference sequence). The DNA for the CDR3 is TGTGCCAGCAGCTTAGTGGATTCTGGACTAGAATCAGGGGGCAATGAGCAGTTCTTC. This sequence encodes CASSLVDSGLESGGNEQFF.

This clonotype came up many times. The V gene is TRBV12-3 or TRBV12-4, the J gene TRBJ1-5, with D hard to call. V was cut by 5 bases and J by 6 bases, with 8 bases left in between. There are 12 residues in the CDR3. CDR3 in DNA: TGTGCCAGCAGTAAAGCCGGTCAGCCCCAGCATTTT. This codes for CASSKAGQPQHF.

This clonotype was observed many times. The chain joins TRBV5-1 to TRBJ2-3; D is undetermined. The CDR3 runs 13 residues. V shed 1 base and J shed 4 bases, with 7 bases lying between them. Germline CDR1 is SGHRS and CDR2 is YFSETQ. The CDR3 reads CASSLYSADTQYF. The CDR3 nucleotides read TGCGCCAGCAGCTTGTATTCGGCAGATACGCAGTATTTT.